The next 27 T cell receptor beta chains were all read from a single sample in a study of Graves' ophthalmopathy and Graves' hyperthyroidism. Scientists amplified the TCR beta CDR3 regions from RNA transcripts. The first-round RT-PCR employed HTBI primers together with the Qiagen OneStep RT-PCR kit. A multiplex PCR was then performed as the second round. One entry per CDR3 protein, called by TCRdb with MiXCR from the multiplex PCR reads. The repertoire consists of 600,000 to 650,000 distinct CDR3 sequences, with over 20% occurring once and the leading ten covering roughly 6.9%. The specimen was peripheral blood. The receptors derive from a woman between 18 and 29 years old with stable Graves' hyperthyroidism. Some clones in this sample may be carry-over from other donors' samples.

This clonotype was seen ten or more times. V and J are TRBV19 and TRBJ1-5; D might be TRBD1 (6 bases). Germline V gives CDR1 LNHDA, CDR2 SQIVND (reference sequence). Trimming left V 9 bases short and J 4 bases short, with 13 bases between. The CDR3 has 13 amino acids. In nucleotides, the CDR3 is TGTGCCAGCGCAGGGGTGGGGAATCAGCCCCAGCATTTT. It specifies CASAGVGNQPQHF.

This clonotype was counted only a few times. V and J are TRBV18 and TRBJ1-1; D is undetermined. Trimming took off 4 bases at V and 2 bases at J, with 11 bases between the two ends. Germline CDR1 and CDR2: KGHSH and LQKENI. The CDR3 has 14 amino acids. CDR3 DNA sequence: TGTGCCAGCTCACGTGTCGGTCCTAACACTGAAGCTTTCTTT. Its translation: CASSRVGPNTEAFF.

This clonotype was counted ten times or more. This chain links TRBV13 with TRBJ1-1; no clear D. Trimming left V 4 bases short and J 2 bases short, with 8 bases between. This CDR3 has 13 residues. Germline assignment: CDR1 PRHDT and CDR2 FYEKMQ (reference sequence). The CDR3 DNA is TGTGCCAGCAGCTCCGACTCAAACACTGAAGCTTTCTTT. Amino acid sequence: CASSSDSNTEAFF. The whole variable domain, filled in from reference TRBV13 and TRBJ1-1, reads AAGVIQSPRHLIKEKRETATLKCYPIPRHDTVYWYQQGPGQDPQFLISFYEKMQSDKGSIPDRFSAQQFSDYHSELNMSSLELGDSALYFCASSSDSNTEAFFGQGTRLTVV.

This clonotype was counted at least ten times. The V call is TRBV14, the J call TRBJ1-2; no firm D call. The CDR3 covers 14 residues. V was shortened by 0 bases and J by 5 bases, with 10 bases between the two germline ends. Germline V gene lookup returns CDR1 SGHDN and CDR2 FVKESK. The CDR3 nucleotides read TGTGCCAGCAGCCAAGATCTTGGAGGGTATGGCTACACCTTC. Translated, it gives CASSQDLGGYGYTF. The whole variable domain, remainder taken from reference TRBV14 and TRBJ1-2, is EAGVTQFPSHSVIEKGQTVTLRCDPISGHDNLYWYRRVMGKEIKFLLHFVKESKQDESGMPNNRFLAERTGGTYSTLKVQPAELEDSGVYFCASSQDLGGYGYTFGSGTRLTVV.

This clonotype was detected many times. The rearrangement uses TRBV6-5 and TRBJ2-5; weak D call: TRBD2 (6 bases). Germline CDR1 reads MNHEY; CDR2 reads SVGAGI. Trimming shortened V by 2 bases and J by 3 bases, and 16 bases separated the two germline ends. The CDR3 consists of 16 residues. The CDR3 sequence: CASSYTRGTGEETQYF. For the CDR3, the DNA is TGTGCCAGCAGTTACACACGCGGGACTGGAGAAGAGACCCAGTACTTC.

The chain employs TRBV20-1 and TRBJ2-7, with a possible D match to TRBD2 (5 bases). CDR3 length: 14 residues. V was clipped by 6 bases and J by 0 bases, with 15 bases between them. Germline loops: CDR1 DFQATT, CDR2 SNEGSKA (reference sequence). The DNA for the CDR3 is TGCAGTGCGGCGTATGACGGGGACTCCTACGAGCAGTACTTC. Its translation: CSAAYDGDSYEQYF.

The chain combines TRBV20-1 with TRBJ2-7, with 9 bases matching TRBD2. The CDR3 loop spans 14 amino acids. The germline CDR1 and CDR2 sequences are DFQATT and SNEGSKA (reference sequence). Trimming cost V 6 bases and J 2 bases; bases outside gene matches: 8. The CDR3 DNA sequence: TGCAGTGCCCCCCCCCCTAGCGGGACCTACGAGCAGTACTTC. This gives the protein CSAPPPSGTYEQYF.

This clonotype was detected a few times. A read error is possible here, since a much larger clone lies one base away. V gene TRBV6-1 combines with J gene TRBJ1-1, with 9 nucleotides matching TRBD1. V lost 8 bases and J lost 4; bases outside the gene matches: 8. Per the germline V gene, CDR1 is MNHNS and CDR2 is SASEGT. The CDR3 spans 14 residues. CDR3 in amino acids: CASYRGLGSTEAFF. In nucleotides, the CDR3 is TGTGCCAGCTACAGGGGGCTTGGGAGCACTGAAGCTTTCTTT.

This clonotype was observed at least ten times. The chain couples TRBV27 to TRBJ1-6; D not resolved. Trimming pared 6 bases from V and 6 bases from J, leaving 12 bases between. Germline CDR1 reads MNHEY; CDR2 reads SMNVEV (reference sequence). This CDR3 has 14 residues. CDR3 region: CASSAREGNSPLHF. The CDR3 DNA reads as TGTGCCAGCAGCGCACGGGAGGGTAATTCACCCCTCCACTTT.

This chain joins TRBV28 and TRBJ1-5, with TRBD1 matching 7 bases. Germline values: CDR1 MDHEN, CDR2 SYDVKM. With 4 bases clipped from V and 11 bases from J, the junction kept 14 bases outside the gene matches. This CDR3 has 15 residues. The CDR3 DNA reads TGTGCCAGCAGTTCACCACATCAGGGGGATGCGGCCCAGCATTTT. Its translation: CASSSPHQGDAAQHF.

As for this clonotype: Being one base from a much bigger clone, this may be a read error. The J gene is TRBJ1-5, the V gene TRBV4-2; no clear D gene. Per germline, CDR1 LGHNA and CDR2 YNFKEQ. V was cut by 0 bases and J by 3 bases, with 15 bases left in between. There are 17 residues in the CDR3. DNA for the CDR3: TGTGCCAGCAGCCAAGATCCCGGTCAAAGGGACAATCAGCCCCAGCATTTT. Residues: CASSQDPGQRDNQPQHF.

The genes are TRBV6-1 and TRBJ2-7; no reliable D call. The CDR3 spans 14 residues. Germline CDR1 reads MNHNS; CDR2 reads SASEGT. The V end was cut by 3 bases, the J end by 1 base, with 10 bases between. The CDR3 loop is CASSDRTDSYEQYF. The CDR3 nucleotides are TGTGCCAGCAGTGATCGGACGGATTCCTACGAGCAGTACTTC.

In this sample, this clonotype turned up many times. The V gene is TRBV12-3 or TRBV12-4, the J gene TRBJ2-7; 8 bases line up with TRBD1. CDR3 length: 14 residues. The J segment lost 3 bases and the V segment lost 4 bases, leaving 5 bases of the junction unmatched. CDR3 residues: CASSYGTGNYEQYF. The CDR3 coding sequence is TGTGCCAGCAGTTATGGGACAGGAAACTACGAGCAGTACTTC.

The rearrangement uses TRBV10-3 and TRBJ1-6; 7 bases are shared with TRBD1. This CDR3 contains 14 residues. Trimming took 6 bases from V and 3 from J; bases not matched to a gene: 2. In germline, CDR1 is ENHRY, CDR2 SYGVKD. The CDR3 here is CAISQGDYNSPLHF. CDR3 sequence (DNA): TGTGCCATCAGCCAGGGGGACTATAATTCACCCCTCCACTTT.

This clonotype was counted at least ten times. This chain connects TRBV20-1 to TRBJ2-7; D gene uncertain. The germline gives CDR1 DFQATT, CDR2 SNEGSKA (reference sequence). Trimming cost V 3 bases and J 2 bases, with 5 bases left between them. This CDR3 has 11 amino acids. The CDR3, as DNA: TGCAGTGCTAGGATGACCTACGAGCAGTACTTC. Residues: CSARMTYEQYF.

This clonotype occurred many times. The chain has TRBV19 and TRBJ2-5, with D possibly being TRBD1 or TRBD2 (5 bases each). Germline V gives CDR1 LNHDA, CDR2 SQIVND (reference sequence). The CDR3 has 16 residues. Trimming cost V 3 bases and J 4 bases, with 18 bases left between them. CDR3 DNA: TGTGCCAGTAGTATGGGTTCGGGGACCCGAGTAGAGACCCAGTACTTC. It translates to CASSMGSGTRVETQYF.

In the case of this clonotype: An end of the junction does not agree with germline; a read error may underlie this. The V call is TRBV7-7, the J call TRBJ2-3; D is tentatively TRBD1 or TRBD2 (5 bases each). This CDR3 has 14 residues. CDR1 and CDR2 (germline): SSHAT, FNYEAQ (reference sequence). The CDR3 is CASSSGAYTDTQYF. CDR3 DNA: TGTGCTAGCAGTTCCGGGGCGTACACAGATACGCAGTATTTT.

V and J are TRBV6-5 and TRBJ2-5, with 7 bases aligning to TRBD2. The CDR3 length is 14 residues. Germline CDR1 MNHEY, CDR2 SVGAGI. With V trimmed by 0 bases and J by 5 bases, 3 bases remained unmatched. In DNA, the CDR3 is TGTGCCAGCAGTTACTCGGGGAGGGTTGAGACCCAGTACTTC. Protein: CASSYSGRVETQYF.

This clonotype was seen repeatedly, ten times or more. V and J are TRBV20-1 and TRBJ1-5; TRBD1 matches at 12 bases. V gave up 2 bases and J gave up 3 bases; unmatched junction bases: 5. Germline CDR1 and CDR2: DFQATT and SNEGSKA (reference sequence). This CDR3 is built from 16 residues. For the CDR3, the DNA is TGCAGTGCTAGAAGCGGGACAGGGGGCTTCAATCAGCCCCAGCATTTT. Its translation: CSARSGTGGFNQPQHF.

This clonotype was seen repeatedly, ten times or more. The chain couples TRBV6-1 to TRBJ2-5, with D perhaps matching TRBD1 (7 bases). Germline values: CDR1 MNHNS, CDR2 SASEGT. V was shortened by 7 bases and J by 1 base, with 16 bases between the two germline ends. This CDR3 is 15 amino acids long. CDR3 residues: CASTPQGGFQETQYF. CDR3 nucleotides: TGTGCCAGCACCCCTCAGGGGGGATTCCAAGAGACCCAGTACTTC.

This clonotype was found many times. The J gene is TRBJ1-3, the V gene TRBV6-5, with D perhaps TRBD1 (5 bases). With 0 bases removed from V and 0 bases from J, the gap between germline ends came to 12 bases. Germline CDR1 is MNHEY and CDR2 is SVGAGI. The CDR3 totals 17 residues. The CDR3 DNA follows: TGTGCCAGCAGTTACTCGGCCAGGGATTCCTCTGGAAACACCATATATTTT. It codes for CASSYSARDSSGNTIYF.

This clonotype was counted at least ten times. This chain joins TRBV6-1 and TRBJ1-2, with TRBD1 identical over 9 bases. Germline-derived CDR1 and CDR2 are MNHNS and SASEGT. The CDR3 sequence is 13 residues long. V gave up 5 bases and J gave up 9 bases; unmatched junction bases: 7. CDR3 sequence (DNA): TGTGCCAGCAGTACGGGACAGGGTAGGAGCTACACCTTC. Translating gives CASSTGQGRSYTF.

The chain has TRBV11-2 and TRBJ1-2; D ambiguous. The CDR3 is 11 amino acids. The germline CDR1 and CDR2 sequences are SGHAT and FQNNGV. The germline V and J ends were trimmed by 11 bases and 8 bases, with 15 bases remaining between them. This chain's CDR3 is CAAHSEAGYTF. Written as DNA, the CDR3 is TGTGCCGCCCACTCCGAGGCGGGCTACACCTTC. Combining the CDR3 with reference TRBV11-2 and TRBJ1-2 gives the whole variable domain EAGVAQSPRYKIIEKRQSVAFWCNPISGHATLYWYQQILGQGPKLLIQFQNNGVVDDSQLPKDRFSAERLKGVDSTLKIQPAKLEDSAVYLCAAHSEAGYTFGSGTRLTVV.

The chain joins TRBV6-2 or TRBV6-3 to TRBJ1-1, with TRBD1 identical over 10 bases. CDR3 length: 19 residues. Unmatched junction bases numbered 19, after V lost 6 bases and J lost 3 bases. Germline V CDR1 and CDR2: MNHEY, SVGEGT. The CDR3 reads CASSPSRDRGRLRYTEAFF. CDR3 sequence (DNA): TGTGCCAGCAGCCCCAGCAGAGACAGGGGGCGCCTCCGATACACTGAAGCTTTCTTT.

For this clonotype: Without the conserved terminal phenylalanine or tryptophan, this CDR3 likely stems from a read error. The chain joins TRBV6-1 to TRBJ2-7; TRBD1 agrees at 8 bases. This CDR3 comprises 13 residues. Germline lookup yields CDR1 MNHNS and CDR2 SASEGT. The chain's CDR3 is CGRQGSSSYEQYC. The CDR3 DNA is TGTGGCCGACAGGGGTCGAGCTCCTACGAGCAGTACTGC.

Ten or more counts support this clonotype. The chain carries TRBV5-4 and TRBJ1-1; D gene ambiguous. The germline V gene encodes CDR1 SGHNT and CDR2 YYREEE (reference sequence). The CDR3 has 14 residues. The V end was cut by 4 bases, the J end by 1 base, with 11 bases between. The CDR3 DNA reads TGTGCCAGCAGCCCCCAAACGGAGAACACTGAAGCTTTCTTT. It yields the protein CASSPQTENTEAFF.

This clonotype appeared many times. The CDR3 DNA follows: TGTGCCAGCAGCTTCCCGGGACAGGAGGGTCGCGAGCAGTACTTC. It specifies CASSFPGQEGREQYF. The V gene is TRBV5-5, the J gene TRBJ2-7, with 8 bases fitting TRBD1. CDR1 is SGHKS and CDR2 is YYEKEE in the germline V gene (reference sequence). V trimming: 2 bases; J trimming: 6 bases; junction bases outside the gene matches: 10. This CDR3 is 15 amino acids long.